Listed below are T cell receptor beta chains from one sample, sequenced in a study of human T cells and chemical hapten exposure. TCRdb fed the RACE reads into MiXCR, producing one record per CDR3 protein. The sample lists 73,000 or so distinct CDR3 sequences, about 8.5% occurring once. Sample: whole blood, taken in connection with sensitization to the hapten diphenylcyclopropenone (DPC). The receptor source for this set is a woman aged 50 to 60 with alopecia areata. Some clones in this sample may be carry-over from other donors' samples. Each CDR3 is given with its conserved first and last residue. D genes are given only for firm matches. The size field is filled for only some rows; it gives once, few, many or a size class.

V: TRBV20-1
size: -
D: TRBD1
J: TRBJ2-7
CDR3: CSAARQGADEQYF
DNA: TGCAGTGCTGCGCGTCAGGGGGCGGACGAGCAGTACTTC

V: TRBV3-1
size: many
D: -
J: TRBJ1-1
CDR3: CASSQDGRATSEAFF
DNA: TGTGCCAGCAGCCAAGACGGAAGGGCCACATCGGAAGCTTTCTTT

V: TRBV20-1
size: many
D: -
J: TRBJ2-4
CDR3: CSARDLGTAKNIQYF
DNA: TGCAGTGCTAGAGATCTTGGGACGGCCAAAAACATTCAGTACTTC

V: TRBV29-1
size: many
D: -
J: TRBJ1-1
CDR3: CSVGGYTEAFF
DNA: TGCAGCGTTGGAGGGTACACTGAAGCTTTCTTT

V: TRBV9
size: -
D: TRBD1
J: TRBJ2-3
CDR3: CASSVGQGSTDTQYF
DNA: TGTGCCAGCAGCGTAGGACAGGGGAGCACAGATACGCAGTATTTT

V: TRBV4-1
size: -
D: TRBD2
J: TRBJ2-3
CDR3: CASSALALEKDTQYF
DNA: TGCGCCAGCAGCGCACTAGCGCTAGAAAAGGATACGCAGTATTTT

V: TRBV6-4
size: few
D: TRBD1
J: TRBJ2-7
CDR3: CASRSPFTGGVDQGAYEQYF
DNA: TGTGCCAGCAGGAGTCCCTTCACAGGGGGCGTTGATCAAGGGGCCTACGAGCAGTACTTC

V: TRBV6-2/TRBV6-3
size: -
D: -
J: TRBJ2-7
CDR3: CASSLFGRSEQYF
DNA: TGTGCCAGCAGTCTCTTCGGAAGAAGCGAGCAGTACTTC

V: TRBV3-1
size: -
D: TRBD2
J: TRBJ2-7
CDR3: CASSHLASGRYEQYF
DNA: TGTGCCAGCAGCCACCTGGCGAGCGGGAGATACGAGCAGTACTTC

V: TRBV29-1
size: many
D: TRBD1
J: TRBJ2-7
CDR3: CSVVDRVSYEQYF
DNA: TGCAGCGTTGTTGACAGGGTCTCCTACGAGCAGTACTTC

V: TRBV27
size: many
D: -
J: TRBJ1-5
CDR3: CASHPIDSNQPQHF
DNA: TGTGCCAGCCACCCGATTGATAGCAATCAGCCCCAGCATTTT

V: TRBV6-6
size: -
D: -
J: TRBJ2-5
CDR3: CASSRSGPQETQYF
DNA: TGTGCCAGCAGTCGCTCCGGGCCTCAAGAGACCCAGTACTTC

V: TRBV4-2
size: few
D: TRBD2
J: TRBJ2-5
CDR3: CASSQEWGGVQETQYF
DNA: TGTGCCAGCAGCCAAGAGTGGGGGGGGGTCCAAGAGACCCAGTACTTC

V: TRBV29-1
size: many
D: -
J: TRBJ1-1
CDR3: CSVRGGENAEAFF
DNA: TGCAGCGTACGGGGAGGGGAGAACGCTGAAGCTTTCTTT

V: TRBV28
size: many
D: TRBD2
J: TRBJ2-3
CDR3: CASSSQLAGLIRDTQYF
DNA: TGTGCCAGCAGTTCCCAACTAGCGGGTTTAATTCGAGATACGCAGTATTTT

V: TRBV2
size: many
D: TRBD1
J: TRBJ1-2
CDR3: CASSLKTGSEYGYTF
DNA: TGTGCCAGCAGCCTGAAGACAGGGTCAGAATATGGCTACACCTTC

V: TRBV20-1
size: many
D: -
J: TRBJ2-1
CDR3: CSAREGGKVYNEQFF
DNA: TGCAGTGCTAGAGAGGGCGGGAAGGTCTACAATGAGCAGTTCTTC

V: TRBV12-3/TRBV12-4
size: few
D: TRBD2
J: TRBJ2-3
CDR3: CASSRLAAQDTQYF
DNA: TGTGCCAGCAGCAGACTAGCGGCCCAGGATACGCAGTATTTT

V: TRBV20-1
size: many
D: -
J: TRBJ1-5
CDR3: CSARLGTGNQPQHF
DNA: TGCAGTGCTAGACTGGGGACGGGCAATCAGCCCCAGCATTTT

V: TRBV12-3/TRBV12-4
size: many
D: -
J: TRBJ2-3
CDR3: CASGPARTDTQYF
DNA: TGTGCCAGCGGCCCGGCCCGGACAGATACGCAGTATTTT

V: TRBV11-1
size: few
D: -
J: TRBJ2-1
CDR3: CASSLGLGGDEQFF
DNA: TGTGCCAGCAGCTTAGGGCTAGGTGGTGATGAGCAGTTCTTC

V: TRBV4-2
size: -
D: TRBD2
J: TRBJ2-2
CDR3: CASSQDFPGLGDTGELFF
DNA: TGTGCCAGCAGCCAGGACTTCCCGGGACTAGGGGACACCGGGGAGCTGTTTTTT

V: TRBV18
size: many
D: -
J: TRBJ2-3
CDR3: CASSPATRGGQDTQYF
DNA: TGTGCCAGCTCACCAGCCACGAGGGGGGGCCAAGATACGCAGTATTTT

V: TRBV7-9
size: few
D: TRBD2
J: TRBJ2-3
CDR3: CASSFGLAATDTQYF
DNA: TGTGCCAGCAGCTTTGGACTAGCGGCAACAGATACGCAGTATTTT

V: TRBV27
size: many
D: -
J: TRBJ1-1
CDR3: CASSTPGYTEAFF
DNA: TGTGCCAGCAGTACCCCAGGGTACACTGAAGCTTTCTTT

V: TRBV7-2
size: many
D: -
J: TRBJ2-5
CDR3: CASSFRQGLQETQYF
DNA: TGTGCCAGCAGCTTCCGACAGGGACTCCAAGAGACCCAGTACTTC

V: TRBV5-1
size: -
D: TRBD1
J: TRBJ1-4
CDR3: CASSSGQGKNEKLFF
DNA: TGCGCCAGCAGCTCCGGACAGGGTAAAAATGAAAAACTGTTTTTT

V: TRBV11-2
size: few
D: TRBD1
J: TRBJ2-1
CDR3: CASSFLATGVKNEQFF
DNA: TGTGCCAGCAGCTTCCTCGCCACAGGGGTAAAAAATGAGCAGTTCTTC

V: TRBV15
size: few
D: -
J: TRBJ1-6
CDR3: CATSRDRTANSPLHF
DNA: TGTGCCACCAGCAGAGACAGGACGGCGAATTCACCCCTCCACTTT

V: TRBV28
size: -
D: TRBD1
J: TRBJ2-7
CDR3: CASSLPVDRDYEQYF
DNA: TGTGCCAGCAGTCTTCCAGTGGACAGGGACTACGAGCAGTACTTC

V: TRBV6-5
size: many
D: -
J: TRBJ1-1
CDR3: CASSAFFLGAPNTEAFF
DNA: TGTGCCAGCAGTGCTTTCTTTCTGGGGGCTCCGAACACTGAAGCTTTCTTT

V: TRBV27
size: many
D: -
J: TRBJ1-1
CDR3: CASRPNNRNTEAFF
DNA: TGTGCCAGCAGACCAAACAATCGGAACACTGAAGCTTTCTTT

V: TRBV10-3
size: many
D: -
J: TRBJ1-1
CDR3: CAVRNGPDTEAFF
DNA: TGTGCCGTCCGGAACGGCCCGGACACTGAAGCTTTCTTT

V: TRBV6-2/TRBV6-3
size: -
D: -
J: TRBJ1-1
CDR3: CASLSGGHTEAFF
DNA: TGTGCCAGCCTTTCGGGGGGCCACACTGAAGCTTTCTTT

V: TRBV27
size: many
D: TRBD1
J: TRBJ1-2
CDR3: CASSLTGTGAVDGYTF
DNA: TGTGCCAGCAGTCTAACCGGGACAGGGGCGGTGGATGGCTACACCTTC

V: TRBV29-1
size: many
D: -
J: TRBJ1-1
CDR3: CSVRENTEAFF
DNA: TGCAGCGTCCGCGAGAACACTGAAGCTTTCTTT

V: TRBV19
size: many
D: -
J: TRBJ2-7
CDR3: CASSIAGMGFYEQYF
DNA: TGTGCCAGTAGTATAGCCGGGATGGGGTTCTACGAGCAGTACTTC

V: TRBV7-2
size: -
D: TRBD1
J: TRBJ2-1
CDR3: CASSLVQGEYNERFF
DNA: TGTGCCAGCAGCTTAGTACAGGGGGAATACAATGAGCGGTTCTTC

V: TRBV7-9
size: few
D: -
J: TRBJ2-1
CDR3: CASSVTENEQFF
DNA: TGTGCCAGCAGCGTTACCGAGAATGAGCAGTTCTTC

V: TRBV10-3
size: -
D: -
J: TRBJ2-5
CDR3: CAISESRVETQYF
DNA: TGTGCCATCAGTGAGTCAAGGGTCGAGACCCAGTACTTC

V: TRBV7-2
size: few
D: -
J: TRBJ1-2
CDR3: CASSRTLNYGYTF
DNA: TGTGCCAGCAGCCGAACACTGAACTATGGCTACACCTTC

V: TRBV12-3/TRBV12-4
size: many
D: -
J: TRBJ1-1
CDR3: CASSLALLSMNTEAFF
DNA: TGTGCCAGCAGTTTAGCGTTGTTATCCATGAACACTGAAGCTTTCTTT

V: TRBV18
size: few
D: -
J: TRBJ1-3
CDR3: CASSENSGNTIYF
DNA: TGTGCCAGCTCGGAGAATTCTGGAAACACCATATATTTT

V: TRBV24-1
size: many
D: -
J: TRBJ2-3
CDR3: CATSDYGSTDTQYF
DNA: TGTGCCACCAGTGATTACGGTAGCACAGATACGCAGTATTTT

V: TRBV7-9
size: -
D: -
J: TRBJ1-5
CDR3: CASSLSRNSGSNQPQHF
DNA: TGTGCCAGCAGCTTATCTCGAAACTCAGGTAGCAATCAGCCCCAGCATTTT

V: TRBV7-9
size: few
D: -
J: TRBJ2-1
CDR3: CASSPLKVDNEQFF
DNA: TGTGCCAGCAGCCCGCTGAAAGTAGACAATGAGCAGTTCTTC

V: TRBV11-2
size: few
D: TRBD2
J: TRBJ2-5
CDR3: CASSLDLGLAQETQYF
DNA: TGTGCCAGCAGCTTAGACCTGGGACTAGCCCAAGAGACCCAGTACTTC

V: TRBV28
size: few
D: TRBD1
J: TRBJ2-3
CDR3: CASSGRGPNTQYF
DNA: TGTGCCAGCAGTGGCAGGGGGCCAAATACGCAGTATTTT

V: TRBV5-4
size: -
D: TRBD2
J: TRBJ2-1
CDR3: CASSFKREARIYNEQFF
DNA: TGTGCCAGCAGCTTTAAGCGGGAGGCGCGTATATACAATGAGCAGTTCTTC